This record looks at one TCR beta chain sequence and its context. Its antigen is currently unknown. These data come from a study of T cells after yellow fever vaccination. Looking at the study overall: Fractions with few cells were prepared using SMART-Seq v4 Ultra Low Input. Findings and caveats of the study: Subsequent booster samples again held most clones from primary vaccination (less than 98% CD4, 85% to 90% CD8).

The CDR3 is 12 residues long. The germline V gene encodes CDR1 LGHDT and CDR2 YNNKEL (reference sequence). With 0 bases removed from V and 3 bases from J, the gap between germline ends came to 2 bases. A single record per CDR3 protein comes from TCRdb applying MiXCR to the 5' RACE reads. The table lists some 600,000 distinct CDR3 sequences, 17% of them singletons. The sequence derives from a man between 18 and 29 years old who received the YFV17D yellow fever vaccine. This sample comprised PBMCs, obtained 5 to 6 days after the first yellow fever vaccination. V gene TRBV3-1 combines with J gene TRBJ2-5; D remains ambiguous. CDR3 protein: CASSQEEETQYF. CDR3 in DNA: TGTGCCAGCAGCCAAGAAGAAGAGACCCAGTACTTC.